The 5 T cell receptor beta chains below were found in one sample sequenced in a study of monozygotic twins with inflammatory bowel disease. Reprocessing the 5' RACE reads, TCRdb reports a single entry for every CDR3 protein and omits DNA. This sample's table has 200,000 to 250,000 distinct CDR3 sequences. The specimen sequenced was blood. These receptors originate from a human donor with ulcerative colitis or Crohn's disease, or a healthy co-twin of an affected twin (not recorded which).

CDR3 amino acids: CSASTGGSGDTQYF. This chain joins TRBV20-1 and TRBJ2-3; the D call from TCRdb, TRBD1, cannot be confirmed without DNA. The CDR3 covers 14 residues. Germline-derived CDR1 and CDR2 are DFQATT and SNEGSKA (reference sequence).

This sequence joins TRBV5-1 and TRBJ2-1; the D call of TRBD1 rests on TCRdb alone, since no DNA is present to check it. This CDR3 has 15 residues. Germline V gene sequence: CDR1 SGHRS, CDR2 YFSETQ. This CDR3 reads CASSPGQGRWNEQFF. The variable domain in full, with the rest retrieved from reference TRBV5-1 and TRBJ2-1, is KAGVTQTPRYLIKTRGQQVTLSCSPISGHRSVSWYQQTPGQGLQFLFEYFSETQRNKGNFPGRFSGRQFSNSRSEMNVSTLELGDSALYLCASSPGQGRWNEQFFGPGTRLTVL.

The chain links TRBV20-1 to TRBJ2-2; absent DNA, TCRdb's TRBD1 call cannot be checked. Germline CDR1 DFQATT, CDR2 SNEGSKA (reference sequence). CDR3 length: 14 amino acids. The CDR3 sequence is CSARRAGMTGELFF.

V gene TRBV20-1 combines with J gene TRBJ2-5; lacking DNA, the TRBD1 call made by TCRdb goes unchecked. The length of the CDR3 is 14 residues. The V gene's germline CDR1 is DFQATT and CDR2 SNEGSKA (reference sequence). The CDR3 spells CSARTTGGLETQYF.

The chain recombines TRBV10-3 with TRBJ1-2; TCRdb proposes TRBD1, but this gene call is untestable without DNA. The germline V gene has CDR1 ENHRY and CDR2 SYGVKD. The CDR3 totals 14 residues. The CDR3: CAISRTGGMNGYTF.